The clone carrying this TCR beta chain was seen more than once but under ten times. CDR1 is MNHEY and CDR2 is SMNVEV in the germline V gene (reference sequence). The CDR3 runs 11 residues. V lost 6 bases and J 5 bases, leaving 7 bases between the germline ends. This sample was included in a study of blood T cell repertoires in COVID-19. Study background: In each case, the material was cDNA or gDNA derived from T cells, B-cell-depleted T cells, or PBMCs.

In the original analysis: The authors estimated nucleated cell counts from reference gene primer amplification. TCRdb keeps only in-frame clones here, not all; method: immunoSEQ multiplex PCR. The D gene and trimming were derived from the DNA, and the V and J assignments and clone size from that table. Found here are around 200,000 clones, 80% to 90% of them singletons; the top ten hold 0.8% to 1%. The sequencing sample was made of peripheral blood. This chain links TRBV27 with TRBJ2-5, with D perhaps TRBD2 (6 bases). The TCR comes from a woman aged 18-35 years who had recovered from COVID-19. The CDR3 reads CASRGGETQYF. The CDR3 coding sequence is TGTGCCAGCAGGGGGGGTGAGACCCAGTACTTC.